The subject of this entry is one T cell receptor beta chain. Its specific antigen is unknown. No much larger clonotype is one base removed from it; base qualities were not supplied. The sample originates from a study of technical replicates of blood from a handful of donors listed by TCRdb under 2017. Library preparation employed the immunoSEQ multiplex PCR assay. Entries here come from immuneACCESS through TCRdb and include only in-frame sequences with V and J called. Some clones fail to appear in such tables; in the studies checked, an unresolved V gene covers under half of the shortfall, and the cause of the remainder is unknown. For this sample the table gives approximately 90,000 clones, of which nearly 97% were detected only once. The ten largest make up approximately 0.26% of the sample. V drops 7 bases and J drops 5 bases, leaving 17 bases in between. The CDR3, from cysteine to phenylalanine, totals 14 residues. Kept here is only the CDR3 DNA, which spans 42 bases and is read in frame from base 1. From the germline V gene, CDR1 is SNHLY and CDR2 is FYNNEI.

This sequence originates from a human donor in good health. The sequenced sample was T cells isolated from PBMCs. The rearrangement combines TRBV2 with TRBJ2-5; a tentative D call is TRBD2 (5 bases match). The CDR3 region has the sequence CASKITTGWETQYF. The base sequence is TGTGCCAGCAAAATAACTACGGGGTGGGAGACCCAGTACTTC.